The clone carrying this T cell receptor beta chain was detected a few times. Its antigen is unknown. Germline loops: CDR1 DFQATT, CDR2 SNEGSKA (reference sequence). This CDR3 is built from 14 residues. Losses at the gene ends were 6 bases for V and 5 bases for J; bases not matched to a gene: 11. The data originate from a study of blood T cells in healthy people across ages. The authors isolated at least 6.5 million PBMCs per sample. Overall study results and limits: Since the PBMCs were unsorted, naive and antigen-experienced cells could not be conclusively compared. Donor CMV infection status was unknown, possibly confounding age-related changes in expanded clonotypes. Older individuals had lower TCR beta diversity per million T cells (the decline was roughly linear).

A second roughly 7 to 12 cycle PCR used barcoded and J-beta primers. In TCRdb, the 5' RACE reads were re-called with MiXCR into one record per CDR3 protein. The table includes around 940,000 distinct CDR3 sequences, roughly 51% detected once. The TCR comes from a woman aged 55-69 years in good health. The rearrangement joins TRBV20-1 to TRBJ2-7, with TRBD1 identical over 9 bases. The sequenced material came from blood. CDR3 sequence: CSATGTGFVHEQYF. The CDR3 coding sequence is TGCAGTGCAACCGGGACAGGGTTCGTCCACGAGCAGTACTTC.